This T cell receptor (beta chain) was captured in a study of blood T cell repertoires in COVID-19. This CDR3 has 13 amino acids. CDR1 SGHNT and CDR2 YYREEE come from the germline V gene (reference sequence). V gave up 4 bases and J gave up 2 bases, with 9 bases separating them. Clones were read by immunoSEQ multiplex PCR, and TCRdb kept only the in-frame ones, dropping some. The data hold 200,000 to 300,000 clones, with 86% observed a single time. Sample: peripheral blood. This clonotype was obtained from a man under 40 with active or convalescent COVID-19. V and J are TRBV5-4 and TRBJ1-2; no clear D. DNA of the CDR3: TGTGCCAGCAGCCGCACGCAGAACTATGGCTACACCTTC. Residues: CASSRTQNYGYTF. Supplemented by reference TRBV5-4 and TRBJ1-2, the full variable domain reads ETGVTQSPTHLIKTRGQQVTLRCSSQSGHNTVSWYQQALGQGPQFIFQYYREEENGRGNFPPRFSGLQFPNYSSELNVNALELDDSALYLCASSRTQNYGYTFGSGTRLTVV.